One and the same sample provided the 17 T cell receptor beta chains below, sequenced in a study of monozygotic twins with inflammatory bowel disease (dated by TCRdb to 2018 to 2020). The library was made by 5' RACE. Sequencing was carried out with an Illumina HiSeq 2500. Through TCRdb reprocessing, the reads give one entry per CDR3 protein sequence; DNA is omitted. The sample's own table lists fewer than 350,000 distinct CDR3 sequences. In total, the top ten clones hold 2% to 2.5% of the sample. The source material was blood. The source of these receptors is a human donor with ulcerative colitis or Crohn's disease, or a healthy co-twin of an affected twin (not recorded which).

This chain connects TRBV20-1 to TRBJ2-3; TCRdb reports TRBD2, a call that lacks DNA to check it against. Germline CDR1 DFQATT, CDR2 SNEGSKA (reference sequence). This CDR3 comprises 18 residues. CDR3 protein: CSANHPGLAGGITDTQYF.

V usage is TRBV5-5 and J usage is TRBJ2-3; TCRdb returns TRBD1, unconfirmable since there is no DNA. CDR3 size: 18 residues. Germline CDR1 reads SGHKS; CDR2 reads YYEKEE (reference sequence). The CDR3 here is CASSSEHPGQAYTDTQYF.

CDR3 in amino acids: CSARDDRAKTSHGYTF. This chain connects TRBV20-1 to TRBJ1-2; TCRdb's D call of TRBD1 is untestable without DNA. CDR3 length: 16 residues. Germline V lookup: CDR1 DFQATT, CDR2 SNEGSKA (reference sequence).

The genes are TRBV13 and TRBJ2-7; TCRdb lists TRBD1, though no DNA is available to test this call. Per the germline V gene, CDR1 is PRHDT and CDR2 is FYEKMQ (reference sequence). The CDR3 covers 13 residues. The CDR3 is CASSAGTGVEQHF.

The rearrangement uses TRBV6-1 and TRBJ2-7. The germline CDR1 and CDR2 sequences are MNHNS and SASEGT. The CDR3 length is 18 residues. The CDR3: CASYDVKVEDLNAYEQYF.

The chain uses TRBV14 and TRBJ1-2. The CDR3 is 14 residues long. The germline CDR1 and CDR2 sequences are SGHDN and FVKESK. CDR3 protein: CASSPRAGSYGYTF.

V and J are TRBV29-1 and TRBJ2-1. The CDR3 sequence is 13 residues long. CDR1 SQVTM and CDR2 ANQGSEA come from the germline V gene. CDR3 amino acids: CSVEKEIYNEQFF.

J is TRBJ2-3 and V is TRBV4-1; TCRdb lists TRBD2, though no DNA is available to test this call. CDR3 length: 16 residues. Germline V gene sequence: CDR1 MGHRA, CDR2 YSYEKL. The CDR3 sequence: CASRERATSETDTQYF.

The rearrangement links TRBV27 to TRBJ1-1; TCRdb's D call, TRBD1, is unchecked because there is no DNA. From germline, CDR1 is MNHEY and CDR2 SMNVEV (reference sequence). The CDR3 length is 15 residues. The CDR3 is CASSTSTGGNTEAFF.

V is TRBV4-1 and J is TRBJ2-1; TCRdb picks TRBD2, but there is no DNA to check that call. Per germline, CDR1 MGHRA and CDR2 YSYEKL. This CDR3 comprises 15 residues. CDR3 sequence reads: CASSTRTSGHNEQFF.

This chain uses TRBV20-1 with TRBJ1-1; TCRdb names TRBD1, which stays unverified in the absence of DNA. Germline lookup yields CDR1 DFQATT and CDR2 SNEGSKA (reference sequence). The CDR3 loop spans 13 amino acids. CDR3 loop: CSARVQVNTEAFF.

The chain couples TRBV5-1 to TRBJ2-2; the TRBD1 assignment by TCRdb is unverifiable without DNA. Germline lookup yields CDR1 SGHRS and CDR2 YFSETQ. CDR3 size: 17 residues. Here the CDR3 reads CASSDAPGTLRTGELFF.

The chain uses TRBV15 and TRBJ2-7; TCRdb picks TRBD2, but there is no DNA to check that call. Germline V gives CDR1 LNHNV, CDR2 YYDKDF (reference sequence). CDR3 length: 14 residues. CDR3 in amino acids: CATSTSGAIIEQYF.

The chain links TRBV20-1 to TRBJ2-1; TCRdb names TRBD2, which stays unverified in the absence of DNA. This CDR3 is 15 amino acids long. Germline-derived CDR1 and CDR2 are DFQATT and SNEGSKA (reference sequence). The CDR3 sequence is CSASFASGLNNEQFF.

The rearrangement uses TRBV6-2 or TRBV6-3 and TRBJ1-1; with no DNA, the TCRdb D assignment of TRBD1 cannot be verified. This CDR3 contains 12 residues. CDR1 is MNHEY and CDR2 is SVGEGT in the germline V gene. CDR3: CARSTSYREAFF.

V is TRBV7-9 and J is TRBJ2-2; the TCRdb D gene call, TRBD1, has no DNA to confirm it. The CDR3 loop spans 17 amino acids. Germline V lookup: CDR1 SEHNR, CDR2 FQNEAQ (reference sequence). CDR3 sequence: CASSLGSAGGHTGELFF.

This chain uses TRBV29-1 with TRBJ2-1; checking the TCRdb D call of TRBD2 is not possible without DNA. Germline values: CDR1 SQVTM, CDR2 ANQGSEA. CDR3 length: 14 residues. The CDR3 is CGVDLAGGGNEQFF.